A single sample is the source of the 27 T cell receptor beta chains below, sequenced in a study of shared clonotypes between healthy human individuals. Only CD45RO-negative cells positively selected for CCR7 counted as naive CD8 cells, so terminally differentiated effector memory CD45RA+ cells were excluded. Clones were sequenced by immunoSEQ multiplex PCR, and TCRdb holds only the in-frame ones, with some missing. The sample holds millions of clones; under 95% are singletons and the top ten take roughly 1.8%. Source material: naive CD8+ T cells from PBMCs. These receptor sequences come from a man in his late teens or twenties in good health. Some clones in this sample may be carry-over from other donors' samples.

This clone occurred once. The chain links TRBV11-2 to TRBJ2-1; TRBD2 aligns across 13 bases. Germline loops: CDR1 SGHAT, CDR2 FQNNGV. Germline trimming cut 5 bases from V and 2 bases from J; bases unmatched to any gene: 6. This CDR3 is 17 amino acids long. CDR3 residues: CASSPGLAGNAYNEQFF. Here the CDR3 DNA reads TGTGCCAGCAGCCCGGGACTAGCGGGAAACGCCTACAATGAGCAGTTCTTC.

The V gene is TRBV9, the J gene TRBJ2-5; D is unclear. Trimming removed 0 bases at V and 5 bases at J, with 14 bases between. This CDR3 comprises 15 residues. Germline CDR1 is SGDLS and CDR2 is YYNGEE. CDR3 in DNA: TGTGCCAGCAGCGTAGGGGCCCAGGCTTGGGAGACCCAGTACTTC. Amino acid sequence: CASSVGAQAWETQYF. Full variable domain (rest looked up from reference TRBV9 and TRBJ2-5): DSGVTQTPKHLITATGQRVTLRCSPRSGDLSVYWYQQSLDQGLQFLIQYYNGEERAKGNILERFSAQQFPDLHSELNLSSLELGDSALYFCASSVGAQAWETQYFGPGTRLLVL.

The chain recombines TRBV9 with TRBJ2-7, with TRBD1 matching 9 bases. The ends lost 4 bases at V and 3 bases at J; junction bases unmatched: 8. The germline V gene encodes CDR1 SGDLS and CDR2 YYNGEE. This CDR3 is 15 amino acids long. CDR3 region: CASSYGTGPLYEQYF. DNA of the CDR3: TGTGCCAGCAGCTACGGGACAGGGCCCCTCTACGAGCAGTACTTC.

The chain is built from TRBV5-6 and TRBJ2-1, with TRBD1 as a possible D gene (5 bases). Deletions cut 0 bases from V and 2 bases from J, with 15 bases between. This CDR3 region has 17 residues. The germline V gene has CDR1 SGHDT and CDR2 YYEEEE. This chain's CDR3 is CASSLVIGRETYNEQFF. The CDR3 nucleotides are TGTGCCAGCAGCTTGGTGATCGGCAGGGAAACCTACAATGAGCAGTTCTTC.

As concerns this clone: Other DNA sequences in this specimen translate into the identical CDR3. This CDR3 reads CASSLGGGPYEQYF. CDR3 DNA sequence: TGTGCCAGCAGTTTAGGCGGGGGCCCCTACGAGCAGTACTTC. V gene TRBV28 combines with J gene TRBJ2-7; perhaps TRBD2 as D (7 bases). This CDR3 spans 14 amino acids. Germline CDR1 and CDR2: MDHEN and SYDVKM. Deletions cut 2 bases from V and 2 bases from J, with 10 bases between.

This clone was detected only once. The J gene is TRBJ2-3, the V gene TRBV29-1; D call uncertain. Germline CDR1 reads SQVTM; CDR2 reads ANQGSEA. The CDR3 is made up of 12 amino acids. Trimming stripped 6 bases from V and 6 bases from J, with 13 bases between. The chain's CDR3 is CSVVSSPDTQYF. In DNA form, the CDR3 reads TGCAGCGTGGTAAGCAGTCCCGATACGCAGTATTTT.

The chain links TRBV7-3 to TRBJ2-2; 8 bases match TRBD2. Per the germline V gene, CDR1 is SGHTA and CDR2 is FQGTGA. The CDR3 extends over 16 amino acids. The ends lost 5 bases at V and 2 bases at J; junction bases unmatched: 7. CDR3 DNA: TGTGCCAGCAGCCCTACTAGCGGATTAAACACCGGGGAGCTGTTTTTT. It yields the protein CASSPTSGLNTGELFF.

V is TRBV6-6 and J is TRBJ1-2; a possible D gene is TRBD1 (6 bases). V gave up 2 bases and J gave up 0 bases, with 7 bases separating them. CDR1 is MNHNY, CDR2 SVGAGI, per germline (reference sequence). This CDR3 contains 14 residues. CDR3 DNA sequence: TGTGCCAGCAGTTACACAGGGACTAACTATGGCTACACCTTC. Amino acid sequence: CASSYTGTNYGYTF.

The chain is built from TRBV5-1 and TRBJ1-4; D remains ambiguous. Per germline, CDR1 SGHRS and CDR2 YFSETQ. Trimming cost V 2 bases and J 2 bases, with 13 bases left between them. The CDR3 totals 16 residues. The CDR3 region is CASSFQGPYTNEKLFF. In DNA form, the CDR3 reads TGCGCCAGCAGCTTCCAAGGGCCGTACACTAATGAAAAACTGTTTTTT.

The chain employs TRBV4-3 and TRBJ2-3; TRBD2 matches at 7 bases. CDR3 size: 15 residues. Unmatched junction bases numbered 10, after V lost 0 bases and J lost 10 bases. Looked up from germline, CDR1 is LGHNA and CDR2 is YSLEER. As DNA, the CDR3 is TGCGCCAGCAGCCAAGAAAGGGACTCCCGGGAGGCGCAGTATTTT. Its translation: CASSQERDSREAQYF.

V usage is TRBV27 and J usage is TRBJ2-7, with D perhaps TRBD2 (6 bases). The CDR3 sequence is 12 residues long. With 3 bases removed from V and 6 bases from J, the gap between germline ends came to 9 bases. Per the germline V gene, CDR1 is MNHEY and CDR2 is SMNVEV (reference sequence). The DNA for the CDR3 is TGTGCCAGCAGTTTCCGGGGGACCGAGCAGTACTTC. Protein product: CASSFRGTEQYF.

V usage is TRBV7-2 and J usage is TRBJ2-3, with 8 bases that match TRBD2. CDR1 and CDR2 from the germline V gene are SGHTA and FQGNSA. The junction had 5 bases not matched to a gene; V was cut back by 1 base and J by 2 bases. The CDR3 is made up of 16 amino acids. The CDR3 nucleotides read TGTGCCAGCAGCTTAGGTCGAGCGGGAGTCACAGATACGCAGTATTTT. Translating gives CASSLGRAGVTDTQYF.

The chain employs TRBV29-1 and TRBJ1-2; no reliable D call. Trimming pared 0 bases from V and 2 bases from J, leaving 19 bases between. The germline V gene encodes CDR1 SQVTM and CDR2 ANQGSEA. This CDR3 spans 17 amino acids. CDR3: CSVEDFAMSQVNYGYTF. In DNA form, the CDR3 reads TGCAGCGTTGAAGATTTCGCGATGTCCCAGGTGAACTATGGCTACACCTTC.

With regard to this clone: Other DNA sequences in the sample encode the same CDR3. The genes are TRBV5-5 and TRBJ2-7; D not resolved. Germline V gene data show CDR1 as SGHKS and CDR2 as YYEKEE (reference sequence). CDR3 length: 14 amino acids. Trimming stripped 2 bases from V and 0 bases from J, with 9 bases between. The CDR3 sequence is CASSLGSSSYEQYF. The CDR3 DNA reads as TGTGCCAGCAGCTTAGGTAGCAGCTCCTACGAGCAGTACTTC.

V is TRBV7-3 and J is TRBJ1-1; D call uncertain. CDR3 length: 17 amino acids. Germline V CDR1 and CDR2: SGHTA, FQGTGA. V lost 0 bases and J 2 bases, leaving 16 bases between the germline ends. The CDR3 DNA sequence: TGTGCCAGCAGCTTAACCTTTGGAAAAGGGCTTAACACTGAAGCTTTCTTT. Its translation is CASSLTFGKGLNTEAFF.

This chain connects TRBV9 to TRBJ1-1; D possibly corresponds to TRBD1 (5 bases). CDR1 and CDR2 from the germline V gene are SGDLS and YYNGEE. This CDR3 comprises 17 residues. Trimming removed 2 bases from V and 6 bases from J, with 23 bases in between. The CDR3 DNA reads TGTGCCAGCAGCGTTGCTGGGACCGGGACGCTGGGGGCTGAAGCTTTCTTT. Translating it yields CASSVAGTGTLGAEAFF.

Concerning this clone itself: Additional DNA sequences in this sample encode the identical CDR3. The V gene is TRBV29-1, the J gene TRBJ2-1; unclear D gene. From germline, CDR1 is SQVTM and CDR2 ANQGSEA. Trimming pared 7 bases from V and 2 bases from J, leaving 6 bases between. The CDR3 contains 11 residues. CDR3 nucleotide sequence: TGCAGCGGACGGGCCTACAATGAGCAGTTCTTC. Protein sequence: CSGRAYNEQFF.

This rearrangement joins TRBV4-1 to TRBJ2-7; TRBD1 aligns across 7 bases. CDR3 length: 16 residues. V lost 0 bases, J lost 3 bases, and 8 bases stayed unmatched. Germline values: CDR1 MGHRA, CDR2 YSYEKL. CDR3: CASSQDEAGGFYEQYF. The CDR3, as DNA: TGCGCCAGCAGCCAAGATGAGGCAGGGGGTTTCTACGAGCAGTACTTC.

The chain joins TRBV28 to TRBJ1-5; D is possibly TRBD1 (6 bases). The germline gives CDR1 MDHEN, CDR2 SYDVKM. V was shortened by 3 bases and J by 8 bases, with 26 bases between the two germline ends. The CDR3 is 18 residues long. In DNA, the CDR3 is TGTGCCAGCAGTTTTAATTCCCCCTGGACAGCTTCAGAGAAGCCCCAGCATTTT. Its protein product is CASSFNSPWTASEKPQHF.

This chain joins TRBV7-6 and TRBJ2-2; D unclear. V lost 6 bases and J 3 bases, leaving 8 bases between the germline ends. Germline values: CDR1 SGHVS, CDR2 FNYEAQ. The CDR3 runs 13 residues. For the CDR3, the DNA is TGTGCCAGCAGTCCAGACTACACCGGGGAGCTGTTTTTT. Translation gives CASSPDYTGELFF.

This sequence joins TRBV7-6 and TRBJ2-7; 7 bases agree with TRBD2. The J segment lost 7 bases and the V segment lost 7 bases, leaving 13 bases of the junction unmatched. This CDR3 is built from 14 residues. Germline V gene sequence: CDR1 SGHVS, CDR2 FNYEAQ. CDR3 protein: CASTYGGGGGEQYF. The CDR3 DNA reads as TGTGCCAGCACCTATGGGGGGGGTGGAGGGGAGCAGTACTTC. The full variable domain, in which reference TRBV7-6 and TRBJ2-7 provide the parts outside the CDR3, is GAGVSQSPRYKVTKRGQDVALRCDPISGHVSLYWYRQALGQGPEFLTYFNYEAQQDKSGLPNDRFSAERPEGSISTLTIQRTEQRDSAMYRCASTYGGGGGEQYFGPGTRLTVT.

V usage is TRBV5-1 and J usage is TRBJ2-3, with TRBD2 matching over 8 bases. J lost 2 bases, V lost 0 bases, and 14 bases had no gene match. Germline V gene lookup returns CDR1 SGHRS and CDR2 YFSETQ. The CDR3 is made up of 19 amino acids. The CDR3 loop reads CASSLVVLAGSSITDTQYF. In DNA, the CDR3 is TGCGCCAGCAGCTTGGTTGTGCTAGCGGGTTCGAGTATCACAGATACGCAGTATTTT.

This clone was seen a single time. The V call is TRBV29-1, the J call TRBJ2-5; 8 bases map to TRBD2. The CDR3 covers 15 residues. V lost 7 bases to trimming and J lost 5 bases; unmatched junction nucleotides: 15. Germline values: CDR1 SQVTM, CDR2 ANQGSEA. The DNA of the CDR3 is TGCAGCGGGCGACTAGCGCAAAACGGGGGGGAGACCCAGTACTTC. It yields the protein CSGRLAQNGGETQYF. The full variable domain, with the rest looked up from reference TRBV29-1 and TRBJ2-5, is SAVISQKPSRDICQRGTSLTIQCQVDSQVTMMFWYRQQPGQSLTLIATANQGSEATYESGFVIDKFPISRPNLTFSTLTVSNMSPEDSSIYLCSGRLAQNGGETQYFGPGTRLLVL.

This rearrangement joins TRBV5-5 to TRBJ1-2; D remains unclear. Trimming left V 2 bases short and J 6 bases short, with 20 bases between. Germline V CDR1 and CDR2: SGHKS, YYEKEE (reference sequence). The CDR3 runs 16 residues. The CDR3, as DNA: TGTGCCAGCAGCTTCCTGAATGCGAACTTAGTTAATGGCTACACCTTC. Translating it yields CASSFLNANLVNGYTF.

The V call is TRBV27, the J call TRBJ2-7; possibly TRBD2 for D (6 bases). The CDR3 spans 13 residues. The germline V gene has CDR1 MNHEY and CDR2 SMNVEV (reference sequence). The V end lost 6 bases, the J end lost 3 bases, and 12 bases lay between the germline ends. CDR3 nucleotide sequence: TGTGCCAGCAGATATAGCGGAGTCTACGAGCAGTACTTC. It codes for CASRYSGVYEQYF.

V usage is TRBV9 and J usage is TRBJ2-1, with D perhaps TRBD2 (6 bases). Germline V CDR1 and CDR2: SGDLS, YYNGEE. CDR3 length equals 13 residues. Between the trimmed V and J ends, which lost 4 bases and 4 bases, there was a span of 9 bases. This CDR3 reads CASSSGLYNEQFF. CDR3 DNA: TGTGCCAGCAGCTCGGGACTGTACAATGAGCAGTTCTTC.

This clone was recorded once. The chain uses TRBV7-9 and TRBJ1-5, with TRBD1 identical over 9 bases. J lost 5 bases, V lost 4 bases, and 18 bases had no gene match. The CDR3 consists of 19 residues. The germline CDR1 and CDR2 sequences are SEHNR and FQNEAQ (reference sequence). The CDR3 sequence: CASSSVPGQGFLGDQPQHF. The CDR3 DNA reads as TGTGCCAGCAGCTCAGTTCCGGGACAGGGCTTCTTGGGAGATCAGCCCCAGCATTTT.